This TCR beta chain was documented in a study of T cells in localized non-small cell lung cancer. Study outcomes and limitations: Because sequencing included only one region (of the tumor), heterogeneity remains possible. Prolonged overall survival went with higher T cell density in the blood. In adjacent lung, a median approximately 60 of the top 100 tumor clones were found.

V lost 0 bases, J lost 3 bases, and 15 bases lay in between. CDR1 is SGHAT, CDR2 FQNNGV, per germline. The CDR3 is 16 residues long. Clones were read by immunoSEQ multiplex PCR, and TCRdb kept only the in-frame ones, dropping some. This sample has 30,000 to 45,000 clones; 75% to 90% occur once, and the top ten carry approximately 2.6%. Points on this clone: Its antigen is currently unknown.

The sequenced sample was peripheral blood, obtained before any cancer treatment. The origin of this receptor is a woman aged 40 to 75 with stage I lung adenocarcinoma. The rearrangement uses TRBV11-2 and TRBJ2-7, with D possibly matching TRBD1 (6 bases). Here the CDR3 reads CASSLDLGRGGYEQYF. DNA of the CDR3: TGTGCCAGCAGCTTAGATCTGGGCAGAGGGGGCTACGAGCAGTACTTC.